The entry that follows covers one TCR beta chain sequence. The repertoire was sequenced with immunoSEQ multiplex PCR; TCRdb's copy has only in-frame clones and lacks some. The data hold roughly 400,000 clones, with about 90% observed a single time. This entry is derived from a study of Ad26.COV2.S vaccination and SARS-CoV-2 variants. The sample's treatment: 19 received Ad26.COV2.S at low or high dose, single or two shots; about 5 received placebo; per-sample allocation not given. Specimens were obtained on day 63 following the first vaccine or placebo injection. The sequences come from peripheral blood, collected in a trial of Ad26.COV2.S vaccine versus placebo. The sequence came from a person between 18 and 65 years old who received the Ad26.COV2.S COVID-19 vaccine or a placebo.

CDR3 nucleotide sequence: TGTGCCAGCAGCTTAGTAGCGGGGGACTACGAGCAGTACTTC. Its translation is CASSLVAGDYEQYF. The chain links TRBV7-9 to TRBJ2-7, with 9 bases identical to TRBD2. CDR3 size: 14 residues. V shed 1 base and J 3 bases; nucleotides not matched to a gene: 1. Looked up from germline, CDR1 is SEHNR and CDR2 is FQNEAQ (reference sequence).